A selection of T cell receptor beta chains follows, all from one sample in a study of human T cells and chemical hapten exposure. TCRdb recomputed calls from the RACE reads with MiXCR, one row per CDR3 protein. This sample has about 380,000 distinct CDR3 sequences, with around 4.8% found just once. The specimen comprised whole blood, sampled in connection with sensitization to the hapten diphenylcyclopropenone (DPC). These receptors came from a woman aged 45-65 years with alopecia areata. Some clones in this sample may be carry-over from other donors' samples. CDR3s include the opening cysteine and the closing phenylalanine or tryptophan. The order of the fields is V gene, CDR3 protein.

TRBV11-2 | CASSSTRGMETQYF
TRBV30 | CAWTDRGPNYGYTF
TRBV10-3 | CAISESGGTQETQYF
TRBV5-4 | CASSSGLVGAQETQYF
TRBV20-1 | CSANGQKDTEAFF
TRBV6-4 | CASSECQVEKLFF
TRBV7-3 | CASSPGRGNTGELFF
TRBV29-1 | CSVERTGGYEQYF
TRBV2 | CASSEWSEQFF
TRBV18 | CASSPGLTGQGTDTQYF
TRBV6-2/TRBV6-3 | CASSYSRGLNTANYGYTF
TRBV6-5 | CASSYFPGQDSSYNSPLHF
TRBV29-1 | CSVESSGSNEQFF
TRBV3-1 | CASSQELLADYEQYF
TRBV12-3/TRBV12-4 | CASRTSGYLEDEQFF
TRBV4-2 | CASSLSSGANTGELFF
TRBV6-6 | CASSHGTSGRVDTQYF
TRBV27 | CASSPYPESEQYF
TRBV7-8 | CASNPLGLYTEAFF
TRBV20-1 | CSARVAAYEQYF
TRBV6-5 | CASSYSLVSLTETQYF
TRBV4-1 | CASSHLDRGAGANVLTF
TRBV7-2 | CASSLASGTEAFF
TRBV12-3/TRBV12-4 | CASSISRGSTDTQYF
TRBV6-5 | CASSLSGGGTNTGELFF
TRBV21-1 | CASSSAGQGDTEAFF